Below, 28 T cell receptor beta chains from the same sample are listed, as sequenced in a study of control samples from healthy donors and cancer patients (dated by TCRdb to 2020 to 2021). Libraries were constructed by the immunoSEQ multiplex PCR assay. The clones in this table, taken by TCRdb from immuneACCESS, are in-frame only. Not every clone is retained; where verified, under half of the shortfall comes from an unresolved V gene, and the cause of the rest is unknown. For this sample the table gives around 120,000 clones, of which around 87% were detected only once. Together, the top ten hold around 9% of the sample. Sequencing used blood. The receptors shown here come from a man aged 35 to 55 in good health.

This rearrangement joins TRBV5-1 to TRBJ1-1; perhaps TRBD1 as D (5 bases). Germline CDR1 reads SGHRS; CDR2 reads YFSETQ. The CDR3 consists of 13 residues. Trimming stripped 5 bases from V and 0 bases from J, with 8 bases between. Here the CDR3 reads CASRGTVNTEAFF. The CDR3 DNA follows: TGCGCCAGCAGGGGGACGGTGAACACTGAAGCTTTCTTT.

V gene TRBV5-1 combines with J gene TRBJ2-3; TRBD1 is a possible D gene (6 bases). V was shortened by 4 bases and J by 2 bases, with 17 bases between the two germline ends. From germline, CDR1 is SGHRS and CDR2 YFSETQ. The CDR3 has 16 amino acids. The DNA for the CDR3 is TGCGCCAGCAGCCCGGACCGGGACATACTCACAGATACGCAGTATTTT. Protein: CASSPDRDILTDTQYF.

This clone was seen more than once but under ten times. V and J are TRBV20-1 and TRBJ2-5, with TRBD1 identical over 10 bases. V lost 7 bases, J lost 5 bases, and 1 base stayed unmatched. The CDR3 totals 11 residues. CDR1 DFQATT and CDR2 SNEGSKA come from the germline V gene (reference sequence). CDR3 amino acids: CSGTGGETQYF. The CDR3 DNA reads as TGCAGTGGGACAGGGGGGGAGACCCAGTACTTC.

The chain uses TRBV6-4 and TRBJ1-4; maybe TRBD1 (6 bases). Germline V lookup: CDR1 MRHNA, CDR2 SNTAGT. Trimming stripped 1 base from V and 8 bases from J, with 17 bases between. The CDR3 is 16 residues long. CDR3 DNA sequence: TGTGCCAGCAGTGACTTGGACAGCCCCAGAAAGGAAAAACTGTTTTTT. This sequence encodes CASSDLDSPRKEKLFF.

The rearrangement uses TRBV19 and TRBJ2-3; a weak D match, TRBD1 (6 bases). V lost 6 bases and J 4 bases, leaving 17 bases between the germline ends. Germline values: CDR1 LNHDA, CDR2 SQIVND (reference sequence). There are 15 residues in the CDR3. Here the CDR3 DNA reads TGTGCCAGTAGAGAGTGGGCAGGGGAGTCAGATACGCAGTATTTT. Translated: CASREWAGESDTQYF.

V usage is TRBV18 and J usage is TRBJ1-2, with D possibly being TRBD1 (5 bases). The V gene lost 6 bases and the J gene lost 8 bases, with 13 bases spanning the gap. The CDR3 runs to 12 residues. Germline loops: CDR1 KGHSH, CDR2 LQKENI. CDR3 sequence (DNA): TGTGCCAGCTCCCGAACGGGGGACGGCTACACCTTC. This gives the protein CASSRTGDGYTF.

The chain employs TRBV29-1 and TRBJ1-5, with 9 bases lining up with TRBD1. Trimming removed 6 bases from V and 2 bases from J; junction bases left unmatched: 5. The CDR3 contains 14 residues. Germline CDR1 reads SQVTM; CDR2 reads ANQGSEA. The CDR3 nucleotides are TGCAGCGTCTCGACAGGGGGGGGCAATCAGCCCCAGCATTTT. Its protein product is CSVSTGGGNQPQHF.

This clone was picked up one time. The rearrangement joins TRBV6-2 or TRBV6-3 to TRBJ1-2, with no clear D. Trimming took off 3 bases at V and 4 bases at J, with 9 bases between the two ends. This CDR3 contains 13 residues. Germline-derived CDR1 and CDR2 are MNHEY and SVGEGT. The CDR3, as DNA: TGTGCCAGCAGTTATACCGACCTCTATGGCTACACCTTC. Translation: CASSYTDLYGYTF.

The rearrangement uses TRBV11-3 and TRBJ2-7, with a tentative D call TRBD2 (7 bases). Germline V gene lookup returns CDR1 SGHNT and CDR2 YENEEA. This CDR3 region has 14 residues. V was clipped by 5 bases and J by 2 bases, with 13 bases between them. The CDR3 loop reads CASSPGGSTYEQYF. The CDR3 nucleotides are TGTGCCAGCAGCCCGGGGGGCAGCACCTACGAGCAGTACTTC. The full variable domain, in which reference TRBV11-3 and TRBJ2-7 provide the parts outside the CDR3, is EAGVVQSPRYKIIEKKQPVAFWCNPISGHNTLYWYLQNLGQGPELLIRYENEEAVDDSQLPKDRFSAERLKGVDSTLKIQPAELGDSAVYLCASSPGGSTYEQYFGPGTRLTVT.

As DNA, the CDR3 is TGTGCCAGCAGTGATAAGCGGTCCAACAATCAGCCCCAGCATTTT. Its translation: CASSDKRSNNQPQHF. V is TRBV6-4 and J is TRBJ1-5; D not resolved. The V and J ends lost 3 bases and 3 bases respectively, with 12 bases between them. The CDR3 has 15 amino acids. Looked up from germline, CDR1 is MRHNA and CDR2 is SNTAGT.

The chain employs TRBV7-9 and TRBJ1-4, with D perhaps matching TRBD1 (6 bases). The V and J ends lost 3 bases and 15 bases respectively, with 14 bases between them. Looked up from germline, CDR1 is SEHNR and CDR2 is FQNEAQ (reference sequence). This CDR3 region has 12 residues. The CDR3 DNA follows: TGTGCCAGCAGCTTGACAGGAGCCTTATTGTTTTTT. It codes for CASSLTGALLFF.

The chain links TRBV13 to TRBJ2-5, with 7 bases fitting TRBD2. After removal of 4 bases from V and 6 bases from J, the junction contained 14 bases not matched to a gene. Germline CDR1 and CDR2: PRHDT and FYEKMQ (reference sequence). CDR3 length equals 16 residues. The CDR3 DNA reads TGTGCCAGCAGCTCAGACCCCGGGCCGAGCGGGAAGACCCAGTACTTC. Encoded protein: CASSSDPGPSGKTQYF. The complete variable domain, with remaining parts taken from reference TRBV13 and TRBJ2-5, reads AAGVIQSPRHLIKEKRETATLKCYPIPRHDTVYWYQQGPGQDPQFLISFYEKMQSDKGSIPDRFSAQQFSDYHSELNMSSLELGDSALYFCASSSDPGPSGKTQYFGPGTRLLVL.

The chain recombines TRBV10-3 with TRBJ1-5, with no clear D. V was cut by 4 bases and J by 0 bases, with 7 bases left in between. CDR1 ENHRY and CDR2 SYGVKD come from the germline V gene. The CDR3 is 14 amino acids. For the CDR3, the DNA is TGTGCCATCAGTGTCTCGGGTAGCAATCAGCCCCAGCATTTT. Translation gives CAISVSGSNQPQHF.

A remark on this clone: An end of the junction does not agree with germline; a read error may underlie this. The chain combines TRBV7-2 with TRBJ1-4; D not resolved. Germline assignment: CDR1 SGHTA and CDR2 FQGNSA. This CDR3 is built from 14 residues. CDR3 sequence (DNA): TGTGCCAGCAGTCCCAGCCCAACTAGTGAAAAACTGTTTTTT. This sequence encodes CASSPSPTSEKLFF.

This chain joins TRBV10-3 and TRBJ2-5, with D perhaps TRBD2 (7 bases). This CDR3 is built from 14 residues. V shed 1 base and J shed 4 bases, with 10 bases lying between them. Per germline, CDR1 ENHRY and CDR2 SYGVKD. CDR3 protein: CAISELGGRETQYF. The CDR3 region has the DNA TGTGCCATCAGTGAGTTGGGGGGGCGAGAGACCCAGTACTTC.

V is TRBV5-4 and J is TRBJ2-7; 8 bases are shared with TRBD2. The CDR3 runs 15 residues. Germline CDR1 and CDR2: SGHNT and YYREEE (reference sequence). Unmatched junction bases numbered 8, after V lost 4 bases and J lost 2 bases. The CDR3 reads CASSPDRGGPYEQYF. The CDR3 DNA follows: TGTGCCAGCAGCCCGGATCGGGGGGGCCCCTACGAGCAGTACTTC.

This chain joins TRBV5-1 and TRBJ1-5; possible D gene TRBD1, 5 bases. Trimming left V 5 bases short and J 0 bases short, with 12 bases between. Germline CDR1 is SGHRS and CDR2 is YFSETQ. The CDR3 consists of 15 residues. CDR3 protein: CASRMGTDSNQPQHF. In nucleotides, the CDR3 is TGCGCCAGCAGGATGGGGACGGATAGCAATCAGCCCCAGCATTTT.

The CDR3 reads CAWSVGGINQPQHF. CDR3 nucleotide sequence: TGTGCCTGGAGTGTAGGGGGGATCAATCAGCCCCAGCATTTT. V is TRBV30 and J is TRBJ1-5, with a possible D match to TRBD1 (6 bases). CDR3 length: 14 amino acids. Germline CDR1 reads GTSNPN; CDR2 reads SVGIG (reference sequence). V was cut by 0 bases and J by 3 bases, with 9 bases left in between. Looking up the rest from reference TRBV30 and TRBJ1-5 gives the full variable domain: SQTIHQWPATLVQPVGSPLSLECTVEGTSNPNLYWYRQAAGRGLQLLFYSVGIGQISSEVPQNLSASRPQDRQFILSSKKLLLSDSGFYLCAWSVGGINQPQHFGDGTRLSIL.

This clone was seen a single time. The chain couples TRBV10-1 to TRBJ2-3, with D unresolved. The CDR3 loop spans 13 amino acids. The germline V and J ends were trimmed by 6 bases and 5 bases, with 12 bases remaining between them. Per germline, CDR1 WNHNN and CDR2 SYGVQD (reference sequence). The CDR3 nucleotides read TGCGCCAGCAGCCTCCTGGCCGGAGATACGCAGTATTTT. Its protein is CASSLLAGDTQYF.

The chain combines TRBV11-3 with TRBJ1-1; 8 positions agree with TRBD1. The germline gives CDR1 SGHNT, CDR2 YENEEA. This CDR3 spans 14 amino acids. V dropped 1 base and J dropped 6; count of bases not matched to a gene: 4. CDR3 loop: CASSLARGLPEAFF. In nucleotides, the CDR3 is TGTGCCAGCAGCTTAGCCAGGGGGCTGCCTGAAGCTTTCTTT.

This sequence joins TRBV3-1 (or the pseudogene TRBV3-2) and TRBJ1-2; D call uncertain. Trimming removed 3 bases from V and 2 bases from J, with 19 bases in between. The CDR3 is made up of 17 amino acids. Germline values: CDR1 LGHDT, CDR2 YNNKEL (reference sequence). CDR3 amino acids: CASSQSSRKVVNYGYTF. The CDR3, as DNA: TGTGCCAGCAGCCAGTCGAGCAGAAAGGTCGTAAACTATGGCTACACCTTC.

The chain joins TRBV6-4 to TRBJ2-3; 10 nucleotides line up with TRBD2. The CDR3 covers 15 residues. Germline V gives CDR1 MRHNA, CDR2 SNTAGT. V lost 3 bases, J lost 4 bases, and 4 bases stayed unmatched. As DNA, the CDR3 is TGTGCCAGCAGTGATTGGACTAGCGGCTCAGATACGCAGTATTTT. This encodes CASSDWTSGSDTQYF.

The V and J genes are TRBV19 and TRBJ1-4; 8 bases line up with TRBD1. With V trimmed by 5 bases and J by 0 bases, 5 bases remained unmatched. Germline V gene sequence: CDR1 LNHDA, CDR2 SQIVND (reference sequence). CDR3 length: 16 residues. CDR3 amino acids: CASSPDRETTNEKLFF. CDR3 sequence (DNA): TGTGCCAGTAGTCCGGACAGGGAGACAACTAATGAAAAACTGTTTTTT.

The chain couples TRBV25-1 to TRBJ1-6, with D unclear. Germline CDR1 reads MGHDK; CDR2 reads SYGVNS. CDR3 size: 13 residues. The V and J ends lost 6 bases and 2 bases respectively, with 5 bases between them. The CDR3: CASRRTYNSPLHF. The DNA of the CDR3 is TGTGCCAGCAGGAGAACCTATAATTCACCCCTCCACTTT.

The chain couples TRBV4-3 to TRBJ2-3; possible D gene TRBD2, 5 bases. V gave up 0 bases and J gave up 3 bases, with 7 bases separating them. CDR1 and CDR2 from the germline V gene are LGHNA and YSLEER. The CDR3 length is 14 residues. This CDR3 reads CASSQERGTDTQYF. CDR3 bases: TGCGCCAGCAGCCAAGAACGGGGTACAGATACGCAGTATTTT.

The chain uses TRBV2 and TRBJ2-3; a weak D match, TRBD1 (6 bases). V was shortened by 6 bases and J by 2 bases, with 12 bases between the two germline ends. The CDR3 has 14 residues. Germline V gene data show CDR1 as SNHLY and CDR2 as FYNNEI. DNA of the CDR3: TGTGCCAGCAGAATTGGGACATCCACAGATACGCAGTATTTT. Amino acid sequence: CASRIGTSTDTQYF. The entire variable domain, with the rest obtained from reference TRBV2 and TRBJ2-3, is as follows: EPEVTQTPSHQVTQMGQEVILRCVPISNHLYFYWYRQILGQKVEFLVSFYNNEISEKSEIFDDQFSVERPDGSNFTLKIRSTKLEDSAMYFCASRIGTSTDTQYFGPGTRLTVL.

V is TRBV7-9 and J is TRBJ2-6, with D perhaps matching TRBD1 (6 bases). The germline CDR1 and CDR2 sequences are SEHNR and FQNEAQ (reference sequence). Trimming cost V 5 bases and J 3 bases, with 8 bases left between them. This CDR3 spans 14 amino acids. The CDR3 is CASSAGVGANVLTF. CDR3 bases: TGTGCCAGCAGCGCAGGGGTTGGGGCCAACGTCCTGACTTTC. The full variable domain, with the rest looked up from reference TRBV7-9 and TRBJ2-6, is DTGVSQNPRHKITKRGQNVTFRCDPISEHNRLYWYRQTLGQGPEFLTYFQNEAQLEKSRLLSDRFSAERPKGSFSTLEIQRTEQGDSAMYLCASSAGVGANVLTFGAGSRLTVL.

The gene calls are TRBV7-2 and TRBJ1-4; a weak D match, TRBD1 (5 bases). The CDR3 contains 14 residues. Trimming took off 0 bases at V and 7 bases at J, with 9 bases between the two ends. CDR1 and CDR2 from the germline V gene are SGHTA and FQGNSA. CDR3 DNA: TGTGCCAGCAGCTTAGCGGGGAGGGGTGAAAAACTGTTTTTT. As protein: CASSLAGRGEKLFF.